A single sample gave rise to the 25 T cell receptor beta chains below, sequenced in a study of control samples from healthy donors and cancer patients. Only in-frame clones appear in the TCRdb table, and some are missing; sequencing was by immunoSEQ multiplex PCR. This sample yields around 140,000 clones, of which around nine tenths are seen a single time; over 6.5% belongs to the top ten. What was sequenced was PBMCs. The receptor source for this set is a man over 45 with head and neck cancer.

The chain is built from TRBV5-6 and TRBJ2-2; D perhaps matches TRBD1 (6 bases). There are 15 residues in the CDR3. V lost 3 bases and J 3 bases, leaving 12 bases between the germline ends. Germline CDR1 and CDR2: SGHDT and YYEEEE. This CDR3 is CASSSQGIYTGELFF. The CDR3 DNA follows: TGTGCCAGCAGCTCACAGGGAATCTACACCGGGGAGCTGTTTTTT.

This chain joins TRBV28 and TRBJ1-2; no reliable D call. The germline gives CDR1 MDHEN, CDR2 SYDVKM. There are 14 residues in the CDR3. Trimming left V 7 bases short and J 8 bases short, with 20 bases between. The CDR3 DNA reads as TGTGCCAGCATTTCGGGATTTCAAGTTGGCGGCTACACCTTC. This gives the protein CASISGFQVGGYTF.

A remark on this clone: The junction and the germline gene differ at one end; a read error may be behind it. Different DNA sequences within this sample yield the same CDR3. CDR3 residues: CASSFGTVNSPLHF. In nucleotides, the CDR3 is TGTGCCAGCAGCTTTGGGACAGTAAATTCGCCCCTCCACTTT. This chain uses TRBV11-2 with TRBJ1-6, with TRBD1 identical over 7 bases. The CDR3 has 14 amino acids. From germline, CDR1 is SGHAT and CDR2 FQNNGV.

This chain joins TRBV6-5 and TRBJ1-2, with D hard to call. The ends were cut back, 4 bases at V and 4 bases at J, with 16 bases in the middle. The CDR3 spans 15 residues. CDR1 is MNHEY and CDR2 is SVGAGI in the germline V gene. For the CDR3, the DNA is TGTGCCAGCAGTTCCTCACAGTCCCTTGGCTATGGCTACACCTTC. It codes for CASSSSQSLGYGYTF.

J is TRBJ2-5 and V is TRBV7-9, with 12 nucleotides matching TRBD1. The CDR3 has 14 residues. Germline lookup yields CDR1 SEHNR and CDR2 FQNEAQ (reference sequence). Losses at the gene ends were 5 bases for V and 4 bases for J; bases not matched to a gene: 2. The chain's CDR3 is CASSGTGGGETQYF. Written as DNA, the CDR3 is TGTGCCAGCAGCGGGACAGGGGGCGGAGAGACCCAGTACTTC. The entire variable domain, with the rest obtained from reference TRBV7-9 and TRBJ2-5, is as follows: DTGVSQNPRHKITKRGQNVTFRCDPISEHNRLYWYRQTLGQGPEFLTYFQNEAQLEKSRLLSDRFSAERPKGSFSTLEIQRTEQGDSAMYLCASSGTGGGETQYFGPGTRLLVL.

V usage is TRBV3-1 (or the pseudogene TRBV3-2) and J usage is TRBJ1-4; maybe TRBD1 (6 bases). From germline, CDR1 is LGHDT and CDR2 YNNKEL (reference sequence). V was trimmed by 4 bases and J by 5 bases, leaving 20 bases between them. The CDR3 runs 17 residues. The CDR3 reads CASSPGQYAGENEKLFF. The CDR3 bases are TGTGCCAGCAGCCCTGGACAGTACGCGGGGGAGAATGAAAAACTGTTTTTT.

The DNA for the CDR3 is TGTGCCAGCAGCCCTGCGCGGGGGGCCGTCACAGATACGCAGTATTTT. Protein: CASSPARGAVTDTQYF. The rearrangement uses TRBV28 and TRBJ2-3, with 8 bases identical to TRBD2. This CDR3 is built from 16 residues. V was pared by 6 bases and J by 2 bases, with 10 bases of the junction left unmatched. Germline V gives CDR1 MDHEN, CDR2 SYDVKM.

This clone is labeled large. The J gene is TRBJ2-7, the V gene TRBV7-3; tentatively, D is TRBD1 or TRBD2 (6 bases each). Trimming took off 10 bases at V and 2 bases at J, with 15 bases between the two ends. The length of the CDR3 is 13 residues. In germline, CDR1 is SGHTA, CDR2 FQGTGA. The CDR3 sequence: CANLRDTAYEQYF. DNA for the CDR3: TGTGCCAACCTGCGGGACACTGCCTACGAGCAGTACTTC.

The rearrangement links TRBV6-1 to TRBJ1-6; D is uncertain. CDR1 and CDR2 from the germline V gene are MNHNS and SASEGT. Trimming left V 2 bases short and J 4 bases short, with 12 bases between. CDR3 size: 16 residues. The CDR3 loop is CASSEILTDYNSPLHF. In DNA form, the CDR3 reads TGTGCCAGCAGTGAAATTCTAACCGATTATAATTCACCCCTCCACTTT.

The chain has TRBV11-3 and TRBJ2-1; TRBD2 matches at 7 bases. This CDR3 has 15 residues. Unmatched junction bases numbered 7, after V lost 0 bases and J lost 8 bases. CDR1 and CDR2 (germline): SGHNT, YENEEA. In DNA form, the CDR3 reads TGTGCCAGCAGCTTAGATGGCGGGAGTACCGATGAGCAGTTCTTC. Encoded protein: CASSLDGGSTDEQFF.

The J gene is TRBJ2-1, the V gene TRBV27, with TRBD2 matching 10 bases. Germline V gene sequence: CDR1 MNHEY, CDR2 SMNVEV (reference sequence). Germline trimming cut 0 bases from V and 4 bases from J; bases unmatched to any gene: 0. CDR3 size: 15 residues. The CDR3 DNA reads as TGTGCCAGCAGTTTATCAGCGGGGGGGTACAATGAGCAGTTCTTC. Translation: CASSLSAGGYNEQFF.

CDR3 loop: CASSVSGNQPQHF. The DNA of the CDR3 is TGTGCCAGCAGCGTCTCCGGCAATCAGCCCCAGCATTTT. The chain joins TRBV9 to TRBJ1-5; D is uncertain. CDR1 is SGDLS, CDR2 YYNGEE, per germline. Deletions cut 2 bases from V and 2 bases from J, with 5 bases between. The CDR3 loop spans 13 amino acids.

The rearrangement links TRBV18 to TRBJ2-5; 9 bases are a match to TRBD1. Germline CDR1 reads KGHSH; CDR2 reads LQKENI. The CDR3 covers 13 residues. The ends lost 8 bases at V and 2 bases at J; junction bases unmatched: 3. For the CDR3, the DNA is TGTGCCAGCGCAGGACAGGGGCAAGAGACCCAGTACTTC. Protein sequence: CASAGQGQETQYF.

The J gene is TRBJ2-5, the V gene TRBV18; D may correspond to TRBD1 or TRBD2 (6 bases each). CDR3 size: 15 residues. CDR1 and CDR2 from the germline V gene are KGHSH and LQKENI. V lost 2 bases and J 2 bases, leaving 12 bases between the germline ends. The CDR3: CASSPTGARQETQYF. The CDR3 DNA follows: TGTGCCAGCTCACCAACGGGGGCAAGGCAAGAGACCCAGTACTTC.

This clone showed up just once. The DNA of the CDR3 is TGTGCCAGCAGCTGGCGTAACGTCTATGGCTACACCTTC. Protein sequence: CASSWRNVYGYTF. V and J are TRBV28 and TRBJ1-2; D gene ambiguous. The CDR3 loop spans 13 amino acids. Germline V CDR1 and CDR2: MDHEN, SYDVKM. V lost 6 bases and J 4 bases, leaving 12 bases between the germline ends.

The chain is built from TRBV11-2 and TRBJ2-5, with 10 positions matching TRBD2. Per the germline V gene, CDR1 is SGHAT and CDR2 is FQNNGV. This CDR3 has 15 amino acids. With V trimmed by 8 bases and J by 4 bases, 10 bases remained unmatched. CDR3 region: CASQVAGGQGETQYF. CDR3 nucleotide sequence: TGTGCCAGCCAGGTAGCGGGGGGCCAGGGAGAGACCCAGTACTTC.

The rearrangement joins TRBV6-1 to TRBJ2-1; tentatively, D is TRBD1 or TRBD2 (6 bases each). Trimming took 4 bases from V and 0 from J, leaving 13 bases between them. Germline V CDR1 and CDR2: MNHNS, SASEGT. This CDR3 spans 16 amino acids. CDR3 loop: CASSVLGGGSYNEQFF. CDR3 bases: TGTGCCAGCAGTGTGCTCGGAGGGGGCTCCTACAATGAGCAGTTCTTC.

CDR3 sequence (DNA): TGTGCCAGCTCACCAACGGAAGAGAACTATGGCTACACCTTC. Encoded protein: CASSPTEENYGYTF. The chain employs TRBV18 and TRBJ1-2; the D is unclear. Germline V gene data show CDR1 as KGHSH and CDR2 as LQKENI. The V gene lost 2 bases and the J gene lost 2 bases, with 9 bases spanning the gap. This CDR3 is 14 amino acids long.

V usage is TRBV5-5 and J usage is TRBJ2-1; D not certain. The germline V gene encodes CDR1 SGHKS and CDR2 YYEKEE (reference sequence). The ends were cut back, 3 bases at V and 7 bases at J, with 5 bases in the middle. CDR3 length: 11 residues. The CDR3, as DNA: TGTGCCAGCAGCTCTCTAAATGAGCAGTTCTTC. Amino acids: CASSSLNEQFF.

The rearrangement uses TRBV21-1 and TRBJ1-1. TRBV21-1 corresponds to a pseudogene. The CDR3 is 16 amino acids. The CDR3 protein is CASSKGQDVPNTEAFF. The DNA of the CDR3 is TGTGCCAGCAGCAAAGGTCAGGACGTACCGAACACTGAAGCTTTCTTT.

A note on this clone: The same CDR3 is also encoded by other DNA sequences in this sample. V gene TRBV7-3 combines with J gene TRBJ1-1; TRBD1 might be the D (5 bases). V lost 2 bases, J lost 4 bases, and 11 bases lay in between. The CDR3 extends over 14 amino acids. In germline, CDR1 is SGHTA, CDR2 FQGTGA. The CDR3 protein is CASSLGAAGTEAFF. The CDR3 bases are TGTGCCAGCAGCTTAGGGGCAGCCGGCACTGAAGCTTTCTTT.

The chain has TRBV27 and TRBJ2-4; 8 bases map to TRBD1. Germline CDR1 reads MNHEY; CDR2 reads SMNVEV (reference sequence). V dropped 3 bases and J dropped 8; count of bases not matched to a gene: 9. The CDR3 is 15 residues long. The CDR3 here is CASSLRPDRVHIQYF. As DNA, the CDR3 is TGTGCCAGCAGTTTGCGCCCGGACAGGGTGCACATTCAGTACTTC.

Only one count was recorded for this clone. The genes are TRBV11-3 and TRBJ2-2; D is unresolved. The CDR3 contains 14 residues. Trimming took 0 bases from V and 4 from J, leaving 6 bases between them. Germline assignment: CDR1 SGHNT and CDR2 YENEEA. The CDR3 DNA sequence: TGTGCCAGCAGCTTAGATCCGGTCACCGGGGAGCTGTTTTTT. Amino acids: CASSLDPVTGELFF.

J is TRBJ2-3 and V is TRBV7-2, with 7 bases fitting TRBD1. This CDR3 has 16 residues. Germline V lookup: CDR1 SGHTA, CDR2 FQGNSA. Trimming at V came to 5 bases and at J to 2 bases, leaving 10 bases not matched to a gene. This CDR3 is CASSQSGTVNTDTQYF. CDR3 coding DNA: TGTGCCAGCAGCCAAAGTGGGACAGTAAACACAGATACGCAGTATTTT. The complete variable domain, with remaining parts taken from reference TRBV7-2 and TRBJ2-3, reads GAGVSQSPSNKVTEKGKDVELRCDPISGHTALYWYRQSLGQGLEFLIYFQGNSAPDKSGLPSDRFSAERTGGSVSTLTIQRTQQEDSAVYLCASSQSGTVNTDTQYFGPGTRLTVL.

V gene TRBV29-1 combines with J gene TRBJ2-1; tentatively, D is TRBD1 (6 bases). There are 10 residues in the CDR3. Germline loops: CDR1 SQVTM, CDR2 ANQGSEA. Trimming took 4 bases from V and 10 from J, leaving 8 bases between them. CDR3 bases: TGCAGCGTTGCCACAGGGGAGCAGTTCTTC. Translated: CSVATGEQFF.